A selection of T cell receptor beta chains follows, all from one sample in a study of cytotoxic CD8 clonotypes in ibrutinib-treated CLL. Produced via immunoSEQ multiplex PCR; TCRdb's table is partial and in-frame only. The sample includes approximately 320,000 clones, about 64% seen only once; the top ten take 5% to 6.5%. The sample in question was PBMCs, obtained after 36 months of ibrutinib treatment. These receptors were taken from a human donor with chronic lymphocytic leukemia. Both conserved end residues are trimmed from each CDR3. D genes are given only for firm matches.

V	D	length	CDR3
TRBV4-1	TRBD1	12	ASSQLGTEETQY
TRBV29-1	NA	13	SVEARTGRGEKLF
TRBV10-3	NA	13	AISESVVFGDGYT
TRBV7-8	NA	12	ASSRESSNYGYT
TRBV4-3	NA	14	ASSQEEDISIYEQY
TRBV5-1	TRBD2	15	ASSLYPGGRTTGELF
TRBV15	NA	11	ATSKQGSDTQY
TRBV7-9	NA	10	ASSSEGYEQY
TRBV18	NA	11	ASSPRASYEQY
TRBV5-1	NA	11	ASTLTVNTEAF
TRBV4-1	NA	11	ASSQSFAYEQY
TRBV5-1	NA	12	ASSLGLAKNIQY
TRBV27	TRBD1	13	ASSPRTGSAYEQY
TRBV7-9	TRBD2	14	ASSIGLAGRSGELF
TRBV9	NA	10	ASSVPQGEQY
TRBV5-4	NA	9	ASSLGGEQF
TRBV10-2	TRBD1	12	ASQQGFNTGELF
TRBV18	NA	11	ASSPPDRYEQY
TRBV5-1	NA	13	ASSRDGFSNQPQH
TRBV18	NA	11	ASSPWGDQPQH
TRBV5-1	TRBD2	11	ASSFGGGDEQY
TRBV7-9	NA	12	ASSLLDVGYEQY
TRBV2	NA	12	ASCLAGPSYEQY
TRBV18	NA	14	ASSLRGDTNHYGYT
TRBV5-6	NA	13	ASSFGGLGQETQY
TRBV25-1	TRBD2	13	ASSGTSGRGYEQY
TRBV7-3	NA	12	ASSFGARGTEAF
TRBV10-3	NA	14	ATREGLSSYNSPLH
TRBV9	TRBD1	11	ASTGQGITEAF
TRBV29-1	NA	10	SVDRVGGGYT
TRBV15	NA	12	ATSRGGYLETQY
TRBV12-2	NA	12	ASLCGTPTGELF
TRBV18	TRBD2	15	ASSPRLAGGSTGELF
TRBV9	NA	13	ASSVGVSFTDTQY